Presented here are 29 T cell receptor beta chains from one specimen sequenced in a study of beta chain features in type 1 diabetes. Since all of the isolated RNA was reverse transcribed, expressed TCRB transcripts were what got sequenced. The assay was immunoSEQ multiplex PCR, and TCRdb's table has in-frame clones only and misses some. Of roughly 610,000 clones detected, around 16% appear once; the ten largest clones hold approximately 0.087%. Sequences were obtained from naive CD4+ T cells from blood. The receptors derive from a man aged 18 to 35 in good health.

This rearrangement joins TRBV2 to TRBJ1-1; D possibly corresponds to TRBD1 (6 bases). V lost 3 bases, J lost 0 bases, and 14 bases lay in between. Germline CDR1 reads SNHLY; CDR2 reads FYNNEI. The CDR3 extends over 16 amino acids. DNA of the CDR3: TGTGCCAGCAGTGACGGGACAAGAAACATGAACACTGAAGCTTTCTTT. Its protein is CASSDGTRNMNTEAFF.

This clone showed up just a few times. The gene calls are TRBV5-6 and TRBJ2-3, with D possibly being TRBD2 (5 bases). The CDR3 spans 15 residues. Germline V gene lookup returns CDR1 SGHDT and CDR2 YYEEEE. Trimming shortened V by 2 bases and J by 2 bases, and 12 bases separated the two germline ends. CDR3 residues: CASSLTSGFTDTQYF. DNA of the CDR3: TGTGCCAGCAGCTTAACTAGTGGATTCACAGATACGCAGTATTTT. Variable domain in full (rest from reference TRBV5-6 and TRBJ2-3): DAGVTQSPTHLIKTRGQQVTLRCSPKSGHDTVSWYQQALGQGPQFIFQYYEEEERQRGNFPDRFSGHQFPNYSSELNVNALLLGDSALYLCASSLTSGFTDTQYFGPGTRLTVL.

The sample holds a few counts of this clone. The chain uses TRBV19 and TRBJ2-3; TRBD2 matches 9 bases. After removal of 5 bases from V and 7 bases from J, the junction contained 10 bases not matched to a gene. CDR1 and CDR2 from the germline V gene are LNHDA and SQIVND (reference sequence). The CDR3 sequence is 15 residues long. In nucleotides, the CDR3 is TGTGCCAGTAGTTCAACCGCGGGGGGGCCGTATACGCAGTATTTT. Amino acids: CASSSTAGGPYTQYF.

The chain is built from TRBV5-4 and TRBJ2-5; the D gene is possibly TRBD1 (6 bases). The V end lost 2 bases, the J end lost 1 base, and 12 bases lay between the germline ends. Germline-derived CDR1 and CDR2 are SGHNT and YYREEE (reference sequence). There are 15 residues in the CDR3. The CDR3, as DNA: TGTGCCAGCAGCTTTGGGGGCAGCCTCCAAGAGACCCAGTACTTC. Protein product: CASSFGGSLQETQYF.

This sequence joins TRBV7-9 and TRBJ1-2; D may be TRBD1 (6 bases). Trimming removed 5 bases at V and 4 bases at J, with 11 bases between. The germline V gene encodes CDR1 SEHNR and CDR2 FQNEAQ (reference sequence). This CDR3 is 13 amino acids long. The CDR3 DNA reads TGTGCCAGCAGCCAGGGGCAAACCTATGGCTACACCTTC. It translates to CASSQGQTYGYTF.

This clone came up a few times. V gene TRBV2 combines with J gene TRBJ1-2; D gene uncertain. The CDR3 runs to 10 residues. Germline values: CDR1 SNHLY, CDR2 FYNNEI. V lost 3 bases and J 8 bases, leaving 4 bases between the germline ends. The CDR3 protein is CASSEFGYTF. CDR3 DNA sequence: TGTGCCAGCAGTGAGTTCGGCTACACCTTC. The complete variable domain, with remaining parts taken from reference TRBV2 and TRBJ1-2, reads EPEVTQTPSHQVTQMGQEVILRCVPISNHLYFYWYRQILGQKVEFLVSFYNNEISEKSEIFDDQFSVERPDGSNFTLKIRSTKLEDSAMYFCASSEFGYTFGSGTRLTVV.

This clone was observed a few times. The sample contains more than one DNA sequence encoding this CDR3. This chain uses TRBV7-9 with TRBJ2-7; TRBD1 or TRBD2 may be the D gene (7 bases each). This CDR3 comprises 14 residues. Deletions cut 5 bases from V and 3 bases from J, with 14 bases between. Germline CDR1 is SEHNR and CDR2 is FQNEAQ (reference sequence). The CDR3 loop is CASSPQGGSYEQYF. CDR3 sequence (DNA): TGTGCCAGCAGCCCCCAGGGGGGGAGCTACGAGCAGTACTTC.

This clone turned up a few times. The V and J genes are TRBV6-5 and TRBJ2-3; D might be TRBD2 (5 bases). With 6 bases removed from V and 1 base from J, the gap between germline ends came to 14 bases. The CDR3 covers 15 residues. CDR1 and CDR2 (germline): MNHEY, SVGAGI. In DNA, the CDR3 is TGTGCCAGCAGACTCTCCGGGATCCGCACAGATACGCAGTATTTT. Protein sequence: CASRLSGIRTDTQYF.

The V gene is TRBV6-1, the J gene TRBJ2-3; the D call may be TRBD1 or TRBD2 (6 bases each). The CDR3 has 15 amino acids. CDR1 and CDR2 from the germline V gene are MNHNS and SASEGT. V gave up 2 bases and J gave up 0 bases, with 9 bases separating them. The CDR3 is CASSERGGSTDTQYF. The CDR3 nucleotides read TGTGCCAGCAGTGAAAGAGGGGGGAGCACAGATACGCAGTATTTT.

V usage is TRBV7-9 and J usage is TRBJ2-5; TRBD2 aligns across 10 bases. J gave up 4 bases and V 0 bases, and 5 bases lay outside the gene matches. The CDR3 is made up of 16 amino acids. The germline gives CDR1 SEHNR, CDR2 FQNEAQ (reference sequence). CDR3 region: CASSLAGLAGVETQYF. The CDR3 DNA sequence: TGTGCCAGCAGCTTAGCGGGGCTAGCGGGAGTAGAGACCCAGTACTTC.

This sequence joins TRBV29-1 and TRBJ1-2, with 8 bases fitting TRBD1. Germline V gene lookup returns CDR1 SQVTM and CDR2 ANQGSEA. Germline trimming cut 8 bases from V and 3 bases from J; bases unmatched to any gene: 2. The CDR3 has 11 residues. CDR3 amino acids: CSLTGDYGYTF. CDR3 nucleotides: TGCAGCCTGACAGGGGACTATGGCTACACCTTC.

This chain uses TRBV7-8 with TRBJ2-1; possible D gene TRBD2, 7 bases. The germline gives CDR1 SGHVS, CDR2 FQNEAQ. Trimming removed 5 bases at V and 8 bases at J, with 19 bases between. The CDR3 is 15 amino acids. The CDR3 nucleotides read TGTGCCAGCAGCCCACAGGGAGCGGGGAGAGATGAGCAGTTCTTC. Protein: CASSPQGAGRDEQFF.

The CDR3 DNA reads TGTGCCAGCAGTCGACAGGGTTTAAGCTCCTACGAGCAGTACTTC. It is translated as CASSRQGLSSYEQYF. V and J are TRBV2 and TRBJ2-7, with 7 bases that match TRBD1. V shed 5 bases, J shed 0 bases, and the junction held 7 bases outside the gene matches. Germline V gene sequence: CDR1 SNHLY, CDR2 FYNNEI. The CDR3 is 15 amino acids.

The V call is TRBV7-2, the J call TRBJ2-3; D unclear. V was clipped by 5 bases and J by 5 bases, with 11 bases between them. The CDR3 runs to 13 residues. Germline assignment: CDR1 SGHTA and CDR2 FQGNSA. CDR3 loop: CASSMSSQDTQYF. The CDR3, as DNA: TGTGCCAGCAGCATGTCATCCCAAGATACGCAGTATTTT. Combining the CDR3 with reference TRBV7-2 and TRBJ2-3 gives the whole variable domain GAGVSQSPSNKVTEKGKDVELRCDPISGHTALYWYRQSLGQGLEFLIYFQGNSAPDKSGLPSDRFSAERTGGSVSTLTIQRTQQEDSAVYLCASSMSSQDTQYFGPGTRLTVL.

This chain joins TRBV30 and TRBJ2-7, with 7 nucleotides matching TRBD1. The germline gives CDR1 GTSNPN, CDR2 SVGIG (reference sequence). There are 14 residues in the CDR3. V lost 1 base, J lost 1 base, and 4 bases stayed unmatched. The CDR3: CAWSEPGQSYEQYF. CDR3 DNA sequence: TGTGCCTGGAGTGAACCGGGACAGTCCTACGAGCAGTACTTC.

This clone turned up a few times. This chain uses TRBV25-1 with TRBJ2-7; D is undetermined. The CDR3 sequence is 13 residues long. The V gene lost 7 bases and the J gene lost 0 bases, with 10 bases spanning the gap. The germline V gene has CDR1 MGHDK and CDR2 SYGVNS. CDR3 loop: CASTNHLSYEQYF. The CDR3 DNA is TGTGCCAGCACCAATCACCTCTCCTACGAGCAGTACTTC.

This chain links TRBV7-2 with TRBJ1-6; D unresolved. Germline CDR1 is SGHTA and CDR2 is FQGNSA. The germline V and J ends were trimmed by 5 bases and 13 bases, with 24 bases remaining between them. The CDR3 is 16 residues long. In DNA, the CDR3 is TGTGCCAGCAGCGCCCGGGCCAGCCTATTTGTTACGCCCCTCCACTTT. This encodes CASSARASLFVTPLHF.

This clone has only a few counts. The identical CDR3 is also encoded by other nucleotide sequences in the sample. V gene TRBV9 combines with J gene TRBJ2-7, with TRBD1 identical over 8 bases. Germline-derived CDR1 and CDR2 are SGDLS and YYNGEE. Trimming took 2 bases from V and 3 from J; bases not matched to a gene: 1. The CDR3 has 13 amino acids. CDR3 amino acids: CASSVTGGYEQYF. The CDR3 nucleotides are TGTGCCAGCAGCGTCACAGGGGGCTACGAGCAGTACTTC.

V gene TRBV11-3 combines with J gene TRBJ2-7; D gene ambiguous. In germline, CDR1 is SGHNT, CDR2 YENEEA. V lost 1 base, J lost 3 bases, and 4 bases lay in between. The CDR3 covers 12 residues. In DNA, the CDR3 is TGTGCCAGCAGCTTAGGATACTACGAGCAGTACTTC. Its translation: CASSLGYYEQYF.

The V gene is TRBV9, the J gene TRBJ2-3; D is uncertain. Germline lookup yields CDR1 SGDLS and CDR2 YYNGEE. The CDR3 contains 16 residues. V was pared by 4 bases and J by 2 bases, with 17 bases between. The chain's CDR3 is CASSSPSPDFTDTQYF. CDR3 DNA sequence: TGTGCCAGCAGCTCCCCTTCCCCCGATTTCACAGATACGCAGTATTTT.

The chain joins TRBV6-5 to TRBJ2-7; 7 positions match TRBD1. CDR3 length: 14 residues. V shed 5 bases and J 2 bases; nucleotides not matched to a gene: 6. CDR1 is MNHEY, CDR2 SVGAGI, per germline. CDR3 region: CASSRDSITYEQYF. DNA of the CDR3: TGTGCCAGCAGTCGGGACAGTATAACCTACGAGCAGTACTTC.

The chain links TRBV28 to TRBJ2-7; 9 bases match TRBD1. Trimming took 6 bases from V and 0 from J; bases not matched to a gene: 3. CDR1 and CDR2 from the germline V gene are MDHEN and SYDVKM. The CDR3 consists of 14 residues. The CDR3 reads CASRRQGGSYEQYF. The CDR3 bases are TGTGCCAGCAGAAGACAGGGGGGCTCCTACGAGCAGTACTTC.

The chain links TRBV6-5 to TRBJ2-5, with 11 bases matching TRBD2. The trim removed 5 bases at V and 1 base at J, leaving 0 bases unmatched. Germline lookup yields CDR1 MNHEY and CDR2 SVGAGI. The CDR3 is 14 residues long. The DNA of the CDR3 is TGTGCCAGCAGTCTAGCGGGAGGCCAAGAGACCCAGTACTTC. Its translation: CASSLAGGQETQYF.

This clone has just a few counts. This rearrangement joins TRBV23-1 to TRBJ1-1, with unresolved D. TRBV23-1 is an open reading frame whose function is uncertain. This CDR3 is built from 15 residues. The germline V and J ends were trimmed by 5 bases and 3 bases, with 16 bases remaining between them. The CDR3 loop reads CASSYDPGGHTEAFF. The CDR3 nucleotides read TGCGCCAGCAGTTATGACCCCGGCGGGCACACTGAAGCTTTCTTT.

This clone was seen only a few times. The gene calls are TRBV27 and TRBJ1-5, with a tentative D call TRBD1 (5 bases). V was trimmed by 3 bases and J by 2 bases, leaving 11 bases between them. The CDR3 totals 15 residues. Germline lookup yields CDR1 MNHEY and CDR2 SMNVEV (reference sequence). As DNA, the CDR3 is TGTGCCAGCAGTTTGGGGCAGGGAGGCAATCAGCCCCAGCATTTT. Amino acids: CASSLGQGGNQPQHF.

This clone was seen more than once but under ten times. The chain couples TRBV19 to TRBJ1-1, with D uncertain. Germline-derived CDR1 and CDR2 are LNHDA and SQIVND (reference sequence). The CDR3 length is 15 residues. V lost 7 bases and J lost 11, with 26 bases in between. The CDR3 bases are TGTGCCAGTACTAGGATACCGGATTCGTCACCGGGGGCTTTCTTT. Protein sequence: CASTRIPDSSPGAFF.

V gene TRBV5-1 combines with J gene TRBJ2-4, with 10 bases aligning to TRBD1. Germline V gene data show CDR1 as SGHRS and CDR2 as YFSETQ. This CDR3 spans 17 amino acids. The ends lost 0 bases at V and 0 bases at J; junction bases unmatched: 3. CDR3 nucleotide sequence: TGCGCCAGCAGCTTGGCCGGGACAGGGGTAGCCAAAAACATTCAGTACTTC. Translation gives CASSLAGTGVAKNIQYF.

This clone was recorded a few times. The chain links TRBV18 to TRBJ2-5; TRBD2 might be the D (6 bases). This CDR3 contains 16 residues. V gave up 1 base and J gave up 5 bases, with 17 bases separating them. CDR1 and CDR2 from the germline V gene are KGHSH and LQKENI. Here the CDR3 reads CASSPRIAVAQETQYF. For the CDR3, the DNA is TGTGCCAGCTCACCACGGATAGCGGTGGCGCAGGAGACCCAGTACTTC.

This sequence joins TRBV20-1 and TRBJ1-4, with D hard to call. This CDR3 is 10 amino acids long. V lost 4 bases and J 5 bases, leaving 2 bases between the germline ends. Germline CDR1 is DFQATT and CDR2 is SNEGSKA (reference sequence). The CDR3 nucleotides are TGCAGTGCTAAGAATGAAAAACTGTTTTTT. This encodes CSAKNEKLFF.